Presented here are 19 T cell receptor beta chains from one specimen sequenced in a study of T cell responses to AZD1222 COVID-19 vaccine. Here immunoSEQ multiplex PCR was the method, and the copy in TCRdb shows in-frame clones only, minus some. The repertoire holds about 83,000 clones, with more than 75% as singletons. Here the sequenced sample was peripheral blood, taken on day 0 of MenACWY control vaccination. The receptors shown here come from an adult in good health.

This clone appeared a few times. J is TRBJ2-1 and V is TRBV6-4; 10 nucleotides agree with TRBD2. The germline gives CDR1 MRHNA, CDR2 SNTAGT. V shed 4 bases, J shed 6 bases, and the junction held 3 bases outside the gene matches. The CDR3 has 14 residues. The CDR3 nucleotides read TGTGCCAGCAGTGGGTTAGCGGGAGGCAATGAGCAGTTCTTC. This codes for CASSGLAGGNEQFF.

Only one count was recorded for this clone. DNA of the CDR3: TGTGCCTGGAGTGGACAGGGGGCCGAGTTGACTGAAGCTTTCTTT. It yields the protein CAWSGQGAELTEAFF. The chain couples TRBV30 to TRBJ1-1; 10 positions agree with TRBD1. Trimming at V came to 1 base and at J to 5 bases, leaving 7 bases not matched to a gene. The germline V gene encodes CDR1 GTSNPN and CDR2 SVGIG (reference sequence). The CDR3 extends over 15 amino acids.

The count of this clone is one. V and J are TRBV5-1 and TRBJ1-4; D remains ambiguous. Germline V lookup: CDR1 SGHRS, CDR2 YFSETQ. This CDR3 is built from 12 residues. The V gene lost 1 base and the J gene lost 8 bases, with 6 bases spanning the gap. In DNA form, the CDR3 reads TGCGCCAGCAGCTTGCTTGGAGAAAAACTGTTTTTT. Its translation: CASSLLGEKLFF.

This chain links TRBV10-2 with TRBJ2-3; D gene uncertain. The germline V and J ends were trimmed by 3 bases and 7 bases, with 8 bases remaining between them. This CDR3 comprises 12 residues. The germline V gene encodes CDR1 WSHSY and CDR2 SAAADI. The CDR3 is CASSDVGNTQYF. In nucleotides, the CDR3 is TGCGCCAGCAGTGACGTGGGGAATACGCAGTATTTT.

The rearrangement uses TRBV5-1 and TRBJ2-2; D is uncertain. V gave up 0 bases and J gave up 2 bases, with 11 bases separating them. This CDR3 comprises 16 residues. CDR1 SGHRS and CDR2 YFSETQ come from the germline V gene. The CDR3 protein is CASSLAMGDNTGELFF. For the CDR3, the DNA is TGCGCCAGCAGCTTGGCGATGGGTGACAACACCGGGGAGCTGTTTTTT. Complete variable domain (other parts from reference TRBV5-1 and TRBJ2-2): KAGVTQTPRYLIKTRGQQVTLSCSPISGHRSVSWYQQTPGQGLQFLFEYFSETQRNKGNFPGRFSGRQFSNSRSEMNVSTLELGDSALYLCASSLAMGDNTGELFFGEGSRLTVL.

The CDR3 region has the DNA TGTGCCAGCAGCCACCTAGCGGGAGGATCCTACGAGCAGTACTTC. This gives the protein CASSHLAGGSYEQYF. The genes are TRBV6-5 and TRBJ2-7, with TRBD2 matching 11 bases. Germline values: CDR1 MNHEY, CDR2 SVGAGI. The junction had 5 bases not matched to a gene; V was cut back by 6 bases and J by 1 base. CDR3 length: 15 amino acids.

This clone was observed a handful of times. The gene calls are TRBV10-2 and TRBJ2-3, with 9 bases lining up with TRBD1. The CDR3 sequence is 14 residues long. The ends lost 5 bases at V and 6 bases at J; junction bases unmatched: 6. Looked up from germline, CDR1 is WSHSY and CDR2 is SAAADI. CDR3 nucleotides: TGCGCCAGCAGTACGGGACAGGGTGGCGATACGCAGTATTTT. Residues: CASSTGQGGDTQYF.

This sequence joins TRBV27 and TRBJ2-2; possible D gene TRBD1, 6 bases. Germline values: CDR1 MNHEY, CDR2 SMNVEV (reference sequence). V lost 2 bases and J 7 bases, leaving 11 bases between the germline ends. The CDR3 consists of 14 residues. This chain's CDR3 is CASSLTGKSGELFF. The CDR3 bases are TGTGCCAGCAGTTTAACAGGGAAGAGCGGGGAGCTGTTTTTT.

The chain joins TRBV11-2 to TRBJ1-4; D gene uncertain. Trimming removed 5 bases from V and 6 bases from J, with 4 bases in between. From germline, CDR1 is SGHAT and CDR2 FQNNGV. The CDR3 contains 11 residues. Here the CDR3 reads CASSLYEKLFF. The CDR3 DNA sequence: TGTGCCAGCAGCCTGTATGAAAAACTGTTTTTT.

V and J are TRBV4-1 and TRBJ1-2, with D perhaps TRBD1 (5 bases). The CDR3 has 17 amino acids. Germline-derived CDR1 and CDR2 are MGHRA and YSYEKL. Trimming pared 1 base from V and 2 bases from J, leaving 17 bases between. CDR3 nucleotide sequence: TGCGCCAGCAGCCAAGTTGTTAGGAGGGACCCAAACTATGGCTACACCTTC. Translating it yields CASSQVVRRDPNYGYTF.

The chain is built from TRBV28 and TRBJ2-2; either TRBD1 or TRBD2 may fit D (6 bases each). V lost 6 bases and J 2 bases, leaving 13 bases between the germline ends. The germline V gene has CDR1 MDHEN and CDR2 SYDVKM. This CDR3 is built from 15 residues. This chain's CDR3 is CASRFQGTNTGELFF. CDR3 sequence (DNA): TGTGCCAGCAGGTTCCAGGGGACTAACACCGGGGAGCTGTTTTTT.

The chain is built from TRBV29-1 and TRBJ2-1; 8 bases are a match to TRBD2. The germline CDR1 and CDR2 sequences are SQVTM and ANQGSEA. J gave up 5 bases and V 7 bases, and 10 bases lay outside the gene matches. This CDR3 is 14 amino acids long. CDR3 sequence reads: CSASWGLGNNEQFF. CDR3 nucleotide sequence: TGCAGCGCGTCGTGGGGACTAGGGAACAATGAGCAGTTCTTC.

The chain employs TRBV5-5 and TRBJ1-1; no definite D call. This CDR3 spans 14 amino acids. Trimming left V 4 bases short and J 3 bases short, with 13 bases between. The germline gives CDR1 SGHKS, CDR2 YYEKEE (reference sequence). The CDR3 region has the DNA TGTGCCAGCAGCCAGACCATCAGCGACACTGAAGCTTTCTTT. Amino acid sequence: CASSQTISDTEAFF.

The CDR3 DNA is TGTGCCAGCAGCTTAGATGGTCTAGCGGGAAACGAGCAGTACTTC. It codes for CASSLDGLAGNEQYF. The genes are TRBV7-6 and TRBJ2-7; 9 bases line up with TRBD2. V shed 1 base, J shed 5 bases, and the junction held 6 bases outside the gene matches. Germline V gene sequence: CDR1 SGHVS, CDR2 FNYEAQ. The CDR3 loop spans 15 amino acids.

The V call is TRBV19, the J call TRBJ1-1; D call uncertain. This CDR3 contains 13 residues. V lost 0 bases and J lost 10, with 12 bases in between. CDR1 and CDR2 (germline): LNHDA, SQIVND (reference sequence). Here the CDR3 reads CASSIDGLIGAFF. The CDR3, as DNA: TGTGCCAGTAGTATAGATGGGCTTATCGGAGCTTTCTTT. Together with reference TRBV19 and TRBJ1-1, the CDR3 gives the full variable domain: DGGITQSPKYLFRKEGQNVTLSCEQNLNHDAMYWYRQDPGQGLRLIYYSQIVNDFQKGDIAEGYSVSREKKESFPLTVTSAQKNPTAFYLCASSIDGLIGAFFGQGTRLTVV.

Ten or more counts support this clone. This chain uses TRBV5-1 with TRBJ1-1; D gene uncertain. Germline CDR1 and CDR2: SGHRS and YFSETQ. The CDR3 has 15 amino acids. Trimming left V 0 bases short and J 0 bases short, with 9 bases between. The CDR3 DNA is TGCGCCAGCAGCTTGGTGGGGTACATGAACACTGAAGCTTTCTTT. Amino acids: CASSLVGYMNTEAFF.

This clone was seen once. The rearrangement uses TRBV7-9 and TRBJ1-5; D is uncertain. Trimming took off 3 bases at V and 8 bases at J, with 11 bases between the two ends. Germline lookup yields CDR1 SEHNR and CDR2 FQNEAQ (reference sequence). The CDR3 consists of 13 residues. CDR3 region: CASSFMNGEPQHF. The CDR3 nucleotides read TGTGCCAGCAGCTTTATGAACGGAGAGCCCCAGCATTTT.

The V and J genes are TRBV5-1 and TRBJ1-4; D is possibly TRBD1 (5 bases). This CDR3 region has 14 residues. CDR1 and CDR2 from the germline V gene are SGHRS and YFSETQ. V shed 5 bases and J shed 6 bases, with 14 bases lying between them. In DNA form, the CDR3 reads TGCGCCAGCAGGTCCCCCGCGGGGGATGAAAAACTGTTTTTT. Its protein is CASRSPAGDEKLFF.

This clone was seen once. The genes are TRBV28 and TRBJ2-1, with D unresolved. Germline-derived CDR1 and CDR2 are MDHEN and SYDVKM. The CDR3 is 12 amino acids. The germline V and J ends were trimmed by 2 bases and 6 bases, with 5 bases remaining between them. CDR3 region: CASSLALNEQFF. The CDR3 DNA sequence: TGTGCCAGCAGTTTAGCTCTCAATGAGCAGTTCTTC.